A single sample gave rise to the 24 T cell receptor beta chains below, sequenced in a study of T cells in Graves' hyperthyroidism and ophthalmopathy. Researchers amplified the TCR beta CDR3 regions from RNA transcripts. Initially, a first-round RT-PCR of the TCR CDR3 employed the HTBI primer set. TCRdb independently ran MiXCR on the multiplex PCR reads; one entry per CDR3 protein. The sample yields hundreds of thousands of distinct CDR3 sequences, around 16% seen once. Sequencing was done on a sample of blood. The receptor source for this set is a woman aged 18-29 years with Graves' hyperthyroidism that later progressed to Graves' ophthalmopathy.

This clonotype was recorded many times. The V call is TRBV4-1, the J call TRBJ2-7; D possibly corresponds to TRBD1 (6 bases). The CDR3 spans 13 residues. Germline-derived CDR1 and CDR2 are MGHRA and YSYEKL. The V end lost 1 base, the J end lost 5 bases, and 9 bases lay between the germline ends. The CDR3 reads CASSQVQGHEQYF. CDR3 bases: TGCGCCAGCAGCCAAGTTCAGGGGCACGAGCAGTACTTC.

This clonotype has a handful of counts. The rearrangement joins TRBV7-9 to TRBJ1-3; D gene ambiguous. Trimming stripped 5 bases from V and 3 bases from J, with 11 bases between. CDR1 is SEHNR and CDR2 is FQNEAQ in the germline V gene (reference sequence). The CDR3 consists of 14 residues. The CDR3 sequence is CASSPIGNGNTIYF. The CDR3, as DNA: TGTGCCAGCAGCCCCATAGGGAATGGAAACACCATATATTTT. Combining the CDR3 with reference TRBV7-9 and TRBJ1-3 gives the whole variable domain DTGVSQNPRHKITKRGQNVTFRCDPISEHNRLYWYRQTLGQGPEFLTYFQNEAQLEKSRLLSDRFSAERPKGSFSTLEIQRTEQGDSAMYLCASSPIGNGNTIYFGEGSWLTVV.

The rearrangement links TRBV5-4 to TRBJ1-1; no definite D call. The length of the CDR3 is 16 residues. Trimming pared 1 base from V and 0 bases from J, leaving 13 bases between. CDR1 and CDR2 from the germline V gene are SGHNT and YYREEE (reference sequence). The DNA for the CDR3 is TGTGCCAGCAGCTTGACCGGTGGAGGTATGAACACTGAAGCTTTCTTT. As protein: CASSLTGGGMNTEAFF. Full variable domain (remainder filled in from reference TRBV5-4 and TRBJ1-1): ETGVTQSPTHLIKTRGQQVTLRCSSQSGHNTVSWYQQALGQGPQFIFQYYREEENGRGNFPPRFSGLQFPNYSSELNVNALELDDSALYLCASSLTGGGMNTEAFFGQGTRLTVV.

This clonotype was found a few times. The rearrangement links TRBV4-2 to TRBJ1-1; a possible D gene is TRBD1 (6 bases). Trimming shortened V by 5 bases and J by 7 bases, and 14 bases separated the two germline ends. This CDR3 is 13 amino acids long. Germline CDR1 LGHNA, CDR2 YNFKEQ. CDR3 in DNA: TGTGCCAGCAGCGGAAAAAAGGGGGTTGAAGCTTTCTTT. Protein: CASSGKKGVEAFF.

The count of this clonotype is one. The V gene is TRBV11-2, the J gene TRBJ1-5; 8 positions match TRBD1. Germline loops: CDR1 SGHAT, CDR2 FQNNGV. After removal of 8 bases from V and 5 bases from J, the junction contained 5 bases not matched to a gene. CDR3 length: 13 amino acids. This CDR3 reads CASARGLDQPQHF. CDR3 in DNA: TGTGCCAGCGCCAGGGGGCTCGATCAGCCCCAGCATTTT.

This clonotype was counted once. The V and J genes are TRBV14 and TRBJ2-1; D is uncertain. CDR1 SGHDN and CDR2 FVKESK come from the germline V gene. The CDR3 spans 19 residues. Trimming pared 2 bases from V and 0 bases from J, leaving 20 bases between. CDR3 loop: CASSQREDAIISSYNEQFF. Written as DNA, the CDR3 is TGTGCCAGCAGCCAAAGAGAAGACGCCATCATAAGCTCCTACAATGAGCAGTTCTTC.

This clonotype was observed a handful of times. The chain joins TRBV28 to TRBJ2-7; perhaps D is TRBD1 or TRBD2 (7 bases each). The germline V and J ends were trimmed by 3 bases and 3 bases, with 18 bases remaining between them. The CDR3 is 16 residues long. Germline CDR1 MDHEN, CDR2 SYDVKM. The CDR3 region has the DNA TGTGCCAGCAGTTTGCACCGGGACAGCGGGGACTACGAGCAGTACTTC. Its protein product is CASSLHRDSGDYEQYF.

The sample holds many counts of this clonotype. The gene calls are TRBV6-1 and TRBJ2-7, with D possibly TRBD2 on 5 matching bases. V was clipped by 3 bases and J by 0 bases, with 12 bases between them. The CDR3 is 15 residues long. CDR1 is MNHNS and CDR2 is SASEGT in the germline V gene. In nucleotides, the CDR3 is TGTGCCAGCAGTGATGTGGACTCAAGCTCCTACGAGCAGTACTTC. Residues: CASSDVDSSSYEQYF.

This clonotype has at least ten counts. J is TRBJ2-3 and V is TRBV20-1; D gene ambiguous. Trimming took off 1 base at V and 4 bases at J, with 6 bases between the two ends. Per the germline V gene, CDR1 is DFQATT and CDR2 is SNEGSKA (reference sequence). The CDR3 runs to 12 residues. In DNA form, the CDR3 reads TGCAGTGCTAGAGTCGCTGCAGATACGCAGTATTTT. Amino acid sequence: CSARVAADTQYF.

Ten or more counts support this clonotype. The chain couples TRBV12-3 or TRBV12-4 to TRBJ2-5; no clear D gene. Trimming removed 6 bases at V and 1 base at J, with 12 bases between. This CDR3 is 14 amino acids long. The CDR3 sequence: CASSRRAFQETQYF. As DNA, the CDR3 is TGTGCCAGCAGCCGCCGGGCGTTCCAAGAGACCCAGTACTTC.

In this sample, this clonotype turned up many times. This rearrangement joins TRBV5-1 to TRBJ2-3; 8 bases map to TRBD2. J gave up 2 bases and V 1 base, and 6 bases lay outside the gene matches. In germline, CDR1 is SGHRS, CDR2 YFSETQ. This CDR3 region has 16 residues. CDR3 DNA: TGCGCCAGCAGCTTGATGACTAGCGCGCCCACAGATACGCAGTATTTT. It codes for CASSLMTSAPTDTQYF.

The chain recombines TRBV6-1 with TRBJ1-5; D call uncertain. Germline V gene data show CDR1 as MNHNS and CDR2 as SASEGT. CDR3 length: 17 residues. Trimming shortened V by 0 bases and J by 2 bases, and 14 bases separated the two germline ends. CDR3 protein: CASSEAQRFSGNQPQHF. The CDR3 DNA reads as TGTGCCAGCAGTGAAGCGCAACGGTTTTCGGGCAATCAGCCCCAGCATTTT.

In this sample, this clonotype turned up many times. The chain recombines TRBV7-3 with TRBJ2-2, with TRBD2 as a possible D gene (5 bases). Germline CDR1 reads SGHTA; CDR2 reads FQGTGA. Deletions cut 1 base from V and 5 bases from J, with 11 bases between. There are 15 residues in the CDR3. Here the CDR3 reads CASSLNSALTGELFF. Written as DNA, the CDR3 is TGTGCCAGCAGCTTAAATAGCGCGTTAACCGGGGAGCTGTTTTTT.

At least ten counts were recorded for this clonotype. The chain couples TRBV20-1 to TRBJ1-1; D not resolved. Germline assignment: CDR1 DFQATT and CDR2 SNEGSKA (reference sequence). The CDR3 has 14 amino acids. The V end was cut by 3 bases, the J end by 3 bases, with 14 bases between. The DNA for the CDR3 is TGCAGTGCTAGTAGGACTGTACCTGACACTGAAGCTTTCTTT. Translation: CSASRTVPDTEAFF.

This clonotype has a count of ten or more. The gene calls are TRBV11-1 and TRBJ2-2; a weak D match, TRBD1 (6 bases). V shed 2 bases and J shed 4 bases, with 14 bases lying between them. CDR3 length: 16 residues. The V gene's germline CDR1 is SGHAT and CDR2 FQDESV (reference sequence). CDR3 DNA: TGTGCCAGCAGCTTACAGGGGAACCCTTCCACCGGGGAGCTGTTTTTT. Its translation is CASSLQGNPSTGELFF.

This clonotype was seen only once. The chain carries TRBV20-1 and TRBJ2-7; D assignment may be TRBD1 or TRBD2 (5 bases each). Per germline, CDR1 DFQATT and CDR2 SNEGSKA (reference sequence). This CDR3 region has 16 residues. V lost 0 bases and J lost 0, with 15 bases in between. The chain's CDR3 is CSARERGAPLSYEQYF. CDR3 coding DNA: TGCAGTGCTAGAGAGAGAGGGGCCCCCCTCTCCTACGAGCAGTACTTC.

The CDR3 here is CSAPGGTGDNQPQHF. The CDR3 DNA is TGCAGTGCACCGGGGGGGACAGGGGACAATCAGCCCCAGCATTTT. J is TRBJ1-5 and V is TRBV20-1; 10 nucleotides line up with TRBD1. Germline V gene sequence: CDR1 DFQATT, CDR2 SNEGSKA (reference sequence). CDR3 length: 15 amino acids. V lost 6 bases and J lost 3; bases outside the gene matches: 8.

Many counts were recorded for this clonotype. The chain joins TRBV27 to TRBJ1-1; 8 bases map to TRBD1. The CDR3 is 13 amino acids. V lost 8 bases to trimming and J lost 4 bases; unmatched junction nucleotides: 6. CDR1 is MNHEY and CDR2 is SMNVEV in the germline V gene (reference sequence). DNA of the CDR3: TGTGCCAGCGGACAGGGTGTTGTCACTGAAGCTTTCTTT. Encoded protein: CASGQGVVTEAFF.

This clonotype was counted a few times. V is TRBV6-1 and J is TRBJ1-1; 9 nucleotides agree with TRBD1. Germline V gene sequence: CDR1 MNHNS, CDR2 SASEGT. This CDR3 spans 16 amino acids. The V segment lost 7 bases and the J segment 1 base; nucleotides outside the gene matches: 10. For the CDR3, the DNA is TGTGCCAGCAAGGGGAACAGGGGGCGGCGGAACACTGAAGCTTTCTTT. Its protein product is CASKGNRGRRNTEAFF.

Ten or more counts support this clonotype. The chain employs TRBV20-1 and TRBJ2-7; 12 bases align to TRBD2. The V gene's germline CDR1 is DFQATT and CDR2 SNEGSKA (reference sequence). With 0 bases clipped from V and 6 bases from J, the junction kept 9 bases outside the gene matches. The CDR3 covers 16 residues. CDR3 protein: CSAREGLAGRVGEQYF. In nucleotides, the CDR3 is TGCAGTGCTAGAGAGGGACTAGCGGGCCGTGTGGGCGAGCAGTACTTC.

This clonotype has more than one count but fewer than ten. V usage is TRBV6-5 and J usage is TRBJ1-2; TRBD1 is a possible D gene (5 bases). This CDR3 comprises 15 residues. The germline CDR1 and CDR2 sequences are MNHEY and SVGAGI. V was clipped by 1 base and J by 0 bases, with 9 bases between them. CDR3 DNA sequence: TGTGCCAGCAGTTACTTGGCAGGGTCTAACTATGGCTACACCTTC. Encoded protein: CASSYLAGSNYGYTF.

This clonotype was counted at least ten times. The V and J genes are TRBV7-9 and TRBJ1-1, with 7 bases aligning to TRBD1. Looked up from germline, CDR1 is SEHNR and CDR2 is FQNEAQ (reference sequence). The CDR3 covers 15 residues. J was trimmed by 6 bases and V by 0 bases; bases with no gene match: 7. CDR3 nucleotide sequence: TGTGCCAGCAGCTTAGCGAGTACAGGGGTTGCTGAAGCTTTCTTT. Its protein is CASSLASTGVAEAFF. Supplemented by reference TRBV7-9 and TRBJ1-1, the full variable domain reads DTGVSQNPRHKITKRGQNVTFRCDPISEHNRLYWYRQTLGQGPEFLTYFQNEAQLEKSRLLSDRFSAERPKGSFSTLEIQRTEQGDSAMYLCASSLASTGVAEAFFGQGTRLTVV.

This clonotype was detected many times. The chain has TRBV20-1 and TRBJ2-1; TRBD2 agrees at 9 bases. Unmatched junction bases numbered 8, after V lost 2 bases and J lost 6 bases. Germline lookup yields CDR1 DFQATT and CDR2 SNEGSKA (reference sequence). The CDR3 is 15 amino acids. The CDR3 protein is CSARIAGEGPNEQFF. The DNA for the CDR3 is TGCAGTGCTAGAATAGCGGGAGAGGGTCCCAATGAGCAGTTCTTC.

The chain carries TRBV4-1 and TRBJ2-7, with TRBD2 matching 11 bases. In germline, CDR1 is MGHRA, CDR2 YSYEKL. Trimming at V came to 1 base and at J to 3 bases, leaving 8 bases not matched to a gene. The CDR3 has 17 residues. The chain's CDR3 is CASSQGTAGLADYEQYF. The CDR3, as DNA: TGCGCCAGCAGCCAAGGGACCGCGGGACTAGCGGACTACGAGCAGTACTTC.